This T cell receptor beta chain was identified in a study of spatial heterogeneity in lung cancer. Many counts were recorded for this clonotype. What it binds is not known. Findings and caveats of the study: How many expanded intratumoral alpha and beta TCRs were present tracked the tumor mutation count, which was a count of nonsynonymous mutations.

Every cDNA TCR molecule received its own unique molecular identifier. TCRdb independently ran MiXCR on the 5' RACE reads; one entry per CDR3 protein. The sample shows 23,000 or so distinct CDR3 sequences, about 6.8% of them seen only once. Time point noted: sample taken at primary tumor resection. The donors, about 78 patients with untreated early-stage non-small cell lung cancer, provided the samples. Per the germline V gene, CDR1 is MNHEY and CDR2 is SVGAGI. V lost 2 bases to trimming and J lost 1 base, with 18 bases between them. The CDR3 sequence is 19 residues long. This specimen was lung tumor tissue, taken at surgery. The origin of this receptor is a male donor with early-stage non-small cell lung cancer. V is TRBV6-5 and J is TRBJ2-6; D gene ambiguous. CDR3 region: CASSYARSDAQSGANVLTF. CDR3 nucleotides: TGTGCCAGCAGTTACGCTCGCAGCGATGCGCAATCTGGGGCCAACGTCCTGACTTTC.